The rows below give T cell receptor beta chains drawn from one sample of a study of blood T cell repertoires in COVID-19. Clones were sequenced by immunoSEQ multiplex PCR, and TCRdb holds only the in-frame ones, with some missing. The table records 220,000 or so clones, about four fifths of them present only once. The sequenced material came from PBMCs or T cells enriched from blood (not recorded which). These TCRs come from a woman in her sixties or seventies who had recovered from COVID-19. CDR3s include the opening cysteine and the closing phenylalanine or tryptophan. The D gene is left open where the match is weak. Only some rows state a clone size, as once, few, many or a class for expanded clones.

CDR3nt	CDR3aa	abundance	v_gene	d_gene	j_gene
TGTGCCAGCAGCCCCTTGACTTCTGAAAGGGGTTCACCCCTCCACTTT	CASSPLTSERGSPLHF	few	TRBV7-8	.	TRBJ1-6
TGTGCCAGCAGCTCGGGGGGGAGCTTGACCTATAATTCACCCCTCCACTTT	CASSSGGSLTYNSPLHF	once	TRBV7-8	.	TRBJ1-6
TGTGCCAGCAGTGACGGGACAGGGGGTAGCTATGGCTACACCTTC	CASSDGTGGSYGYTF	.	TRBV6-4	TRBD1	TRBJ1-2
TGTGCCAGCAGCTTTAGTTTCTTGTCTGGGGCCAACGTCCTGACTTTC	CASSFSFLSGANVLTF	.	TRBV7-9	.	TRBJ2-6
TGTGCCAGCAGTTTAGAGCGGGTAGATACGCAGTATTTT	CASSLERVDTQYF	.	TRBV12-3/TRBV12-4	.	TRBJ2-3
TGTGCCAGCAGTGAATTCGGAGGGACAGGGGACAATCAGCCCCAGCATTTT	CASSEFGGTGDNQPQHF	.	TRBV25-1	TRBD1	TRBJ1-5
TGCGCCAGCAGGTCTAGCGGGAATTTTGACACCGGGGAGCTGTTTTTT	CASRSSGNFDTGELFF	.	TRBV5-1	TRBD2	TRBJ2-2
TGTGCCAGCAGCAGGGACAGCTCAACTAGCACAGATACGCAGTATTTT	CASSRDSSTSTDTQYF	.	TRBV7-2	TRBD1	TRBJ2-3
TGTGCCAGCAGTCGGGACAGGGGGCTTGGTGAGCAGTTCTTC	CASSRDRGLGEQFF	.	TRBV27	TRBD1	TRBJ2-1
TGCAGCGCCCCAGGGTTGTTAACAGATACGCAGTATTTT	CSAPGLLTDTQYF	few	TRBV29-1	.	TRBJ2-3
TGTGCCAGCAGCTCATGGGGGGGGGATGAAAAACTGTTTTTT	CASSSWGGDEKLFF	.	TRBV7-2	.	TRBJ1-4
TGTGCCAGCAGCCAAGGGCGTGCAGGGTGGGAGACCCAGTACTTC	CASSQGRAGWETQYF	.	TRBV3-1/TRBV3-2	.	TRBJ2-5
TGTGCCAGCAGCGAGCACAGCAATTCACCCCTCCACTTT	CASSEHSNSPLHF	.	TRBV6-5	.	TRBJ1-6
TGTGCCAGCAGGACGGACAGGGGGCAAGGAGAAAAACTGTTTTTT	CASRTDRGQGEKLFF	.	TRBV2	TRBD1	TRBJ1-4
TGTGCCAGCAGCATAACCGGGACAGAAAATTCACCCCTCCACTTT	CASSITGTENSPLHF	.	TRBV4-2	TRBD1	TRBJ1-6
TGTGCCAGCTCACACGCGCAGGATTTCACCGCCAATGAGCAGTTCTTC	CASSHAQDFTANEQFF	.	TRBV18	.	TRBJ2-1
TGTGCCAGCAGAACCGGGACAGGGGTTCAAAAACTGTTTTTT	CASRTGTGVQKLFF	.	TRBV7-9	TRBD1	TRBJ1-4
TGCAGCGCACTAGCGAGCACCGGGGAGCTGTTTTTT	CSALASTGELFF	.	TRBV29-1	TRBD2	TRBJ2-2
TGTGCCAGCAGTGATCCGACAGGGAGAAGCTCACCCCTCCACTTT	CASSDPTGRSSPLHF	.	TRBV6-1	TRBD1	TRBJ1-6
TGTGCCAGCAGCCCCGGGACCCAGGGGAATGAAAAACTGTTTTTT	CASSPGTQGNEKLFF	.	TRBV5-4	.	TRBJ1-4
TGTGCCAGCAGCGTGGGAGGGACGGACACTGAAGCTTTCTTT	CASSVGGTDTEAFF	.	TRBV9	.	TRBJ1-1
TGCGCCAGCAGCCCGGACGGGACTGAAATCGGCTACACCTTC	CASSPDGTEIGYTF	.	TRBV5-1	.	TRBJ1-2
TGTGCCAGCAGCCCCCCTTGGAGGTCCAATTCACCCCTCCACTTT	CASSPPWRSNSPLHF	.	TRBV11-2	.	TRBJ1-6
TGTGCCAGCAGCCAAACGACTAGCGGTTACAATGAGCAGTTCTTC	CASSQTTSGYNEQFF	.	TRBV4-2	TRBD2	TRBJ2-1
TGTGCCATCAGACCGGGACAGGGGGCGGGAGGATTCAGGAACACTGAAGCTTTCTTT	CAIRPGQGAGGFRNTEAFF	.	TRBV10-3	TRBD1	TRBJ1-1
TGCAGTGTAGGGGGAAAGGAAAAACTGTTTTTT	CSVGGKEKLFF	.	TRBV20-1	.	TRBJ1-4
TGTGCCAGCAGCAGAGGACAGGTCCCCTATGGCTACACCTTC	CASSRGQVPYGYTF	.	TRBV21-1	.	TRBJ1-2
TGTGCTAGTGGTACCACACTGAACACTGAAGCTTTCTTT	CASGTTLNTEAFF	.	TRBV12-5	.	TRBJ1-1
TGTGCCAGCAGCTTCCCCCCCGGACAGGGCGACGAGCAGTACTTC	CASSFPPGQGDEQYF	.	TRBV7-8	TRBD1	TRBJ2-7
TGTGCCAGCAGCTTGAGACTAGCTTGGAACACCGGGGAGCTGTTTTTT	CASSLRLAWNTGELFF	few	TRBV5-4	TRBD2	TRBJ2-2
TGCGCCAGCAGCCAAGAAGGGACAACCGCCCGGGAGCAGTACTTC	CASSQEGTTAREQYF	.	TRBV4-3	.	TRBJ2-7
TGCGCCAGCAGCTATGAACAGGGATCACGGCCCCAGCATTTT	CASSYEQGSRPQHF	.	TRBV5-1	.	TRBJ1-5
TGTGCCAGCAGCTTGGCCCAGCGGAGCACAGATACGCAGTATTTT	CASSLAQRSTDTQYF	.	TRBV5-4	.	TRBJ2-3
TGTGCCAGCAGCTTAGCTAGCGGGAGGGTCTACGAGCAGTACTTC	CASSLASGRVYEQYF	.	TRBV7-9	TRBD2	TRBJ2-7
TGTGCCAGCAGCTTTCCAGGCCAGGGGGGAAACACTGAAGCTTTCTTT	CASSFPGQGGNTEAFF	.	TRBV7-9	TRBD1	TRBJ1-1